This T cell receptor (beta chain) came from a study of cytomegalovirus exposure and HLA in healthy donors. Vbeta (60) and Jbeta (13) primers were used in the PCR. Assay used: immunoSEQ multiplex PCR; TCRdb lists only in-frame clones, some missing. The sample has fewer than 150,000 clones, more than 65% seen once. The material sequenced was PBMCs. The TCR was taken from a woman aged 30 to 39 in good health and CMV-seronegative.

The DNA of the CDR3 is TGTGCCAGCAGTGGGTCCGAATATGAGGGTGAGCAGTTCTTC. Translated: CASSGSEYEGEQFF. The chain joins TRBV28 to TRBJ2-1; perhaps TRBD2 as D (5 bases). The CDR3 has 14 residues. Looked up from germline, CDR1 is MDHEN and CDR2 is SYDVKM. V lost 5 bases, J lost 9 bases, and 17 bases lay in between.